This TCR beta chain is from a study of PD-1 blockade in classical Hodgkin lymphoma (dated by TCRdb to 2020 to 2021). Study-level background: Nivolumab dosing was 3 mg/kg intravenously every 2 weeks, continuing until either disease progression or unacceptable toxicity. To define a peripheral blood immune signature of response to PD-1 blockade in classical Hodgkin lymphoma, the study combined TCR beta sequencing with CyTOF.

The cysteine opens and the phenylalanine closes a CDR3 of 14 amino acids. The CDR3 DNA has 42 bases and is translated from base 1. Cut back by 2 bases and 6 bases, the V and J ends lie 10 bases apart. CDR1 and CDR2 were assigned from the germline V gene as MNHEY and SVGAGI. The Qiagen DNeasy kit was used to extract genomic DNA from unsorted PBMCs and from the negatively selected CD4+ and CD8+ fractions. Amplification of TCR beta CDR3 regions was done by immunoSEQ multiplex PCR with primers that anneal to V and J segments. A synthetic immune receptor repertoire was used to minimize amplification bias, and any remaining bias was removed computationally after sequencing. Per the original workflow: Repertoire diversity was quantified as the Shannon entropy index using custom Python scripts. Unsorted, CD4+ and CD8+ repertoires were analyzed separately, except for combined analyses in which CD4+ and CD8+ sequences were merged in silico. Clonal expansion was defined as a frequency increase of at least 2-fold after treatment compared with C1D1, and clones undetected at baseline were assigned a pseudocount of 0.5. Singleton clones were defined as clones with 0 or 1 copy at C1D1, and non-singleton clones were defined as clones with 2 or more copies. By matching protein sequences in sorted samples from the same patient, clones expanded in unsorted samples were annotated as CD4+, CD8+ or unknown. Wilcoxon tests on paired samples were used to test diversity changes from C1D1 to C4D1. The source is immuneACCESS, and TCRdb retained only in-frame sequences with V and J called. Part of the clones is not carried over; for the studies checked, unresolved V genes explain less than half of this, and the remainder is unexplained. Clonal size and the V and J genes are those of that table, whereas D and trimming came from the DNA. This sample has about 12,000 clones in its table, and under 85% of those were observed once. The ten most abundant clones make up 1.6% of the sample.

Taken with the paper, the label for time point translates to: cycle 1 day 1 (C1D1), immediately before nivolumab initiation. Every trial patient had relapsed after autologous stem cell transplantation, and cohorts A, B and C differed in prior brentuximab vedotin exposure. CD4+ T cells were purified from thawed PBMCs by magnetic negative selection with a Miltenyi CD4+ T cell isolation kit. The trial cohort comprised some 60 patients with relapsed/refractory classical Hodgkin lymphoma whose best overall responses were complete response, partial response or progressive disease. Single-agent nivolumab was administered to trial patients in the multi-cohort phase II CheckMate 205 trial. An independent review committee assessed best overall response by applying the 2007 International Working Group response criteria. PBMCs from the trial were collected at three points: immediately before nivolumab initiation (C1D1), and during therapy at cycle 2 day 1 and cycle 4 day 1. Peripheral blood was collected in 8 mL Vacutainer Cell Preparation Tubes, from which PBMCs were isolated by centrifugation and then cryopreserved. Purified CD4+ and CD8+ fractions were prepared only for cases where an additional PBMC sample was available. Magnetically labelled cells were removed on LS columns in a quadroMACS separator, and the flow-through was collected as the purified fraction.

About this clone: Its antigen target is currently unknown. No much larger clonotype is one base removed from it; base qualities were not supplied.

Points the paper makes about the study in general: Lower diversity was observed in patients in whom nivolumab was started less than 1 year after ASCT, and these patients were excluded from later analyses so that confounding by immune reconstitution would be avoided. The study was restricted to a single clinical trial cohort, and the causes of repertoire differences, possibly disease activity or prior therapy, were left undefined. Trial patients achieving complete response had baseline diversity similar to newly diagnosed patients, whereas partial responders and progressors had significantly lower diversity. Baseline TCR diversity was reported as lower in newly diagnosed patients than in healthy donors, and lower still in relapsed/refractory patients. By C4D1, a significant rise was seen in CD4+ TCR diversity but not in CD8+ TCR diversity (p=0.0027 vs p=0.16), and the rise was most apparent among complete responders (p=0.02).

The rearrangement combines TRBV6-5 with TRBJ2-2; tentative D gene TRBD1, with 6 bases matching. The specimen comprised CD4+ T cells from blood, sampled at baseline. The sequence was collected from a human donor with classical Hodgkin lymphoma. CDR3 region: CASSYPGVAGELFF. The DNA sequence follows: TGTGCCAGCAGTTACCCAGGGGTGGCCGGGGAGCTGTTTTTT.